One sample yielded the 16 T cell receptor beta chains listed below, sequenced in a study of technical replicates of blood from a handful of donors. Assay used: immunoSEQ multiplex PCR; TCRdb lists only in-frame clones, some missing. The sample consists of approximately 76,000 clones, around 90% of them appearing once. The sequenced sample consisted of T cells isolated from PBMCs. These receptors were obtained from a human donor in good health.

A single count supports this clone. The rearrangement links TRBV9 to TRBJ2-1; TRBD1 might be the D (7 bases). Germline lookup yields CDR1 SGDLS and CDR2 YYNGEE. The CDR3 consists of 14 residues. Trimming took off 4 bases at V and 5 bases at J, with 13 bases between the two ends. CDR3 sequence: CASSPGGPHNEQFF. CDR3 DNA sequence: TGTGCCAGCAGCCCAGGGGGGCCTCACAATGAGCAGTTCTTC.

This chain uses TRBV28 with TRBJ2-7; possibly TRBD1 for D (5 bases). Germline V CDR1 and CDR2: MDHEN, SYDVKM. The CDR3 contains 17 residues. The ends were cut back, 2 bases at V and 0 bases at J, with 17 bases in the middle. The CDR3 protein is CASSLTPGLLNSYEQYF. The CDR3 DNA sequence: TGTGCCAGCAGTTTAACTCCAGGGTTACTTAACTCCTACGAGCAGTACTTC.

The chain recombines TRBV29-1 with TRBJ1-1, with 7 bases aligning to TRBD1. The V gene end was trimmed by 3 bases and the J gene end by 1 base; junction bases not matched to a gene: 2. This CDR3 region has 13 residues. Germline V lookup: CDR1 SQVTM, CDR2 ANQGSEA. In nucleotides, the CDR3 is TGCAGCGTTGATAGACAGGGGAACACTGAAGCTTTCTTT. This sequence encodes CSVDRQGNTEAFF.

The rearrangement joins TRBV6-6 to TRBJ2-5; D is ambiguous. V was pared by 10 bases and J by 6 bases, with 12 bases between. The CDR3 is 11 residues long. The germline V gene has CDR1 MNHNY and CDR2 SVGAGI (reference sequence). The CDR3 nucleotides are TGTGCCACCCTAAGCCTCAAGACCCAGTACTTC. The encoded protein is CATLSLKTQYF.

This clone is a singleton in its sample. This chain connects TRBV9 to TRBJ2-7; 8 bases align to TRBD1. Looked up from germline, CDR1 is SGDLS and CDR2 is YYNGEE. The J segment lost 7 bases and the V segment lost 2 bases, leaving 8 bases of the junction unmatched. There are 14 residues in the CDR3. This CDR3 reads CASSVQGAGMEQYF. The CDR3 DNA sequence: TGTGCCAGCAGCGTGCAGGGGGCGGGAATGGAGCAGTACTTC. Full variable domain (remainder filled in from reference TRBV9 and TRBJ2-7): DSGVTQTPKHLITATGQRVTLRCSPRSGDLSVYWYQQSLDQGLQFLIQYYNGEERAKGNILERFSAQQFPDLHSELNLSSLELGDSALYFCASSVQGAGMEQYFGPGTRLTVT.

This clone was seen just once. The chain has TRBV4-1 and TRBJ2-7; D unresolved. CDR1 is MGHRA, CDR2 YSYEKL, per germline. The V end was cut by 1 base, the J end by 4 bases, with 11 bases between. This CDR3 has 14 residues. The CDR3, as DNA: TGCGCCAGCAGCCAAGGCGTTAGCATTTACGAGCAGTACTTC. Protein: CASSQGVSIYEQYF.

The chain has TRBV6-1 and TRBJ2-3; perhaps TRBD1 as D (6 bases). Germline CDR1 reads MNHNS; CDR2 reads SASEGT. The CDR3 covers 13 residues. V dropped 6 bases and J dropped 4 bases, with 11 bases sitting between them. This chain's CDR3 is CASSLEGADTQYF. The CDR3 DNA follows: TGTGCCAGCAGCCTAGAGGGGGCAGATACGCAGTATTTT.

The genes are TRBV9 and TRBJ1-2; D remains unclear. Germline-derived CDR1 and CDR2 are SGDLS and YYNGEE. This CDR3 spans 13 amino acids. V dropped 3 bases and J dropped 8 bases, with 14 bases sitting between them. This CDR3 reads CASSGVREDGYTF. DNA for the CDR3: TGTGCCAGCAGCGGGGTGAGGGAGGACGGCTACACCTTC.

This sequence joins TRBV6-6 and TRBJ2-1; a possible D gene is TRBD1 (5 bases). Germline V CDR1 and CDR2: MNHNY, SVGAGI (reference sequence). The CDR3 is 13 amino acids. V was clipped by 3 bases and J by 8 bases, with 11 bases between them. This CDR3 reads CASSYQGSDEQFF. DNA of the CDR3: TGTGCCAGCAGTTATCAGGGTTCGGATGAGCAGTTCTTC.

The rearrangement links TRBV27 to TRBJ2-7; D might be TRBD2 (6 bases). Germline-derived CDR1 and CDR2 are MNHEY and SMNVEV (reference sequence). With 3 bases removed from V and 2 bases from J, the gap between germline ends came to 11 bases. This CDR3 has 14 residues. Written as DNA, the CDR3 is TGTGCCAGCAGTTTTTCGGGGACTGCCTACGAGCAGTACTTC. Encoded protein: CASSFSGTAYEQYF.

The chain has TRBV20-1 and TRBJ1-1; 9 bases align to TRBD1. The CDR3 totals 11 residues. Germline CDR1 and CDR2: DFQATT and SNEGSKA (reference sequence). Unmatched junction bases numbered 8, after V lost 6 bases and J lost 12 bases. The CDR3 here is CSAPGQGLTFF. CDR3 sequence (DNA): TGCAGTGCCCCCGGACAGGGGTTGACTTTCTTT.

This clone was detected once. The rearrangement joins TRBV6-5 to TRBJ2-7, with D perhaps matching TRBD1 (5 bases). The germline CDR1 and CDR2 sequences are MNHEY and SVGAGI. V shed 2 bases and J shed 2 bases, with 16 bases lying between them. The CDR3 has 16 amino acids. CDR3 DNA: TGTGCCAGCAGTTACGCATTCCAGGGCGGTACCTACGAGCAGTACTTC. This codes for CASSYAFQGGTYEQYF.

The chain links TRBV5-1 to TRBJ2-5, with 7 bases aligning to TRBD1. The CDR3 is 15 residues long. Germline V gene lookup returns CDR1 SGHRS and CDR2 YFSETQ. J was trimmed by 4 bases and V by 5 bases; bases with no gene match: 11. The CDR3 sequence is CASSRARGRGETQYF. CDR3 in DNA: TGCGCCAGCAGTAGGGCAAGGGGGCGCGGAGAGACCCAGTACTTC.

This chain uses TRBV11-2 with TRBJ2-5, with TRBD1 as a possible D gene (6 bases). Per the germline V gene, CDR1 is SGHAT and CDR2 is FQNNGV. The CDR3 sequence is 19 residues long. Between the trimmed V and J ends, which lost 4 bases and 0 bases, there was a span of 24 bases. This CDR3 is CASSSYPDGQGSYQETQYF. The CDR3 bases are TGTGCCAGCAGCTCCTACCCGGATGGGCAGGGGTCGTACCAAGAGACCCAGTACTTC.

The CDR3, as DNA: TGTGCCAGCAGTTTTCTAGCCCAATACAATGAGCAGTTCTTC. Its translation is CASSFLAQYNEQFF. The J gene is TRBJ2-1, the V gene TRBV27; a weak D match, TRBD2 (5 bases). The germline CDR1 and CDR2 sequences are MNHEY and SMNVEV (reference sequence). V gave up 3 bases and J gave up 4 bases, with 10 bases separating them. This CDR3 is 14 amino acids long.

The chain joins TRBV2 to TRBJ1-2, with D hard to call. The CDR3 consists of 15 residues. Trimming shortened V by 0 bases and J by 4 bases, and 12 bases separated the two germline ends. Germline CDR1 reads SNHLY; CDR2 reads FYNNEI. The CDR3 reads CASSEAQVRSYGYTF. The DNA for the CDR3 is TGTGCCAGCAGTGAAGCGCAGGTCCGCAGCTATGGCTACACCTTC.